This T cell receptor (beta chain) was identified during a study of T cell clones after liver transplantation. Study at large: Standard immunosuppression, with no induction, continued until 12-24 months after transplant.

Measured with immunoSEQ multiplex PCR; TCRdb has only the in-frame clones, and not every one. The repertoire holds around 70,000 clones, 80% to 95% seen once, with roughly 0.98% in the top ten. The CDR3 is 13 amino acids. The germline CDR1 and CDR2 sequences are MGHRA and YSYEKL. V was pared by 1 base and J by 7 bases, with 10 bases between. To note about this clone: What it recognizes is unknown.

General study findings and limits: These preliminary findings come from unstandardized post-transplant sampling times.

Source: CD4+ T cells from blood, taken nearly 26 months after liver transplant. The clonotype originates from a human patient who received a liver transplant. These T cells may partly come from the graft donor. V gene TRBV4-1 combines with J gene TRBJ1-2; D is unresolved. The CDR3 sequence is CASSQGQYPGYTF. DNA of the CDR3: TGCGCCAGCAGCCAAGGGCAGTACCCTGGCTACACCTTC.